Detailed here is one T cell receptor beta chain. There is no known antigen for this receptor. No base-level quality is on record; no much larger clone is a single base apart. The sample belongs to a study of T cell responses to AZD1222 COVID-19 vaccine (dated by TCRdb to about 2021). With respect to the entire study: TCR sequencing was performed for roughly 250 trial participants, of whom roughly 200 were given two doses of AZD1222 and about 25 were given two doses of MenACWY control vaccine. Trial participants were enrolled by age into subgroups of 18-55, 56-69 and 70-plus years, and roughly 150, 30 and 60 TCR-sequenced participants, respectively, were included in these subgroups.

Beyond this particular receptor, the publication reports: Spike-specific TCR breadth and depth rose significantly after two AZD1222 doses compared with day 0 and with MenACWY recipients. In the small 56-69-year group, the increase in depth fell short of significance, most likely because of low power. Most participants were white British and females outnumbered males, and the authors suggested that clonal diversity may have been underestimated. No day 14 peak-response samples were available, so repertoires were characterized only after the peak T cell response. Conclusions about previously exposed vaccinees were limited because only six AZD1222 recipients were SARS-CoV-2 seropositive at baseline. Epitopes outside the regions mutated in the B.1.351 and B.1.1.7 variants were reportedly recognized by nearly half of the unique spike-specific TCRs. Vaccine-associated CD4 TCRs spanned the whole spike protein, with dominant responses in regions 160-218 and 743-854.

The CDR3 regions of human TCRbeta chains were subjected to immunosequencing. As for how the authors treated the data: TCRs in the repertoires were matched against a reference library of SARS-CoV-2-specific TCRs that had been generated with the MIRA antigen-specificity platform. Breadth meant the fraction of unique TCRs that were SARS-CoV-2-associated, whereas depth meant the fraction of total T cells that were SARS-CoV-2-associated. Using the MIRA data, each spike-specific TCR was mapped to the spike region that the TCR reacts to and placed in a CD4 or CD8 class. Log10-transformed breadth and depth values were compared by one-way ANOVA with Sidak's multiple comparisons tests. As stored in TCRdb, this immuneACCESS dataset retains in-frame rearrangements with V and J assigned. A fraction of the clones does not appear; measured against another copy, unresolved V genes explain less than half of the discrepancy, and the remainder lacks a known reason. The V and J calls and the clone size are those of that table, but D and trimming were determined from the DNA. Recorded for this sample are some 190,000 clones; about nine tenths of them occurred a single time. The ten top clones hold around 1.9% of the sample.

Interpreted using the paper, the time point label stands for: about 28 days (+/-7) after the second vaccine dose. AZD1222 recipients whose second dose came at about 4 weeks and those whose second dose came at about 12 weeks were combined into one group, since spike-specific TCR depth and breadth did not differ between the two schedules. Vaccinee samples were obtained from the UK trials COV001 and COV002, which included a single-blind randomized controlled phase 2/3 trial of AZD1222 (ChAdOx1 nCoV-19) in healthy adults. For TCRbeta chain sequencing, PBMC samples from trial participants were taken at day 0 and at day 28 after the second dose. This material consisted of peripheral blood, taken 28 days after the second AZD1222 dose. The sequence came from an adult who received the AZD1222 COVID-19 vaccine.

At the DNA level, the sequence is TGTGCCAGCAGCACCGGACAGCCCTATAATTCACCCCTCCACTTT. Its protein reads: CASSTGQPYNSPLHF. The chain uses TRBV7-2 and TRBJ1-6, and the D gene may be TRBD1, 6 bases matching. From cysteine to phenylalanine, the CDR3 is 15 amino acids long. CDR3 DNA only is kept here, 45 bases in frame from base 1. V is clipped by 5 bases and J by 2 bases, and the sequence between their germline boundaries is 10 bases long. The germline V gene specifies SGHTA as CDR1 and FQGNSA as CDR2.